Given below is one T cell receptor beta chain in context. The data were taken from a study of blood T cell repertoires in COVID-19. Study in general: COVID-19 samples, acute and convalescent, were from the United States, Italy and Spain. T cells, B-cell-depleted T cells, or PBMCs provided the cDNA or gDNA that served as material.

CDR1 is SGDLS, CDR2 YYNGEE, per germline. Trimming took 7 bases from V and 7 from J, leaving 12 bases between them. This CDR3 contains 11 residues. Authors' processing steps: Reference gene primer amplification yielded estimated nucleated cell counts. Generated by immunoSEQ multiplex PCR, the TCRdb table keeps only in-frame clones and is missing some. The DNA gave D and trimming, while V, J and clone size come from that table. The sample holds around 200,000 clones; about 84% are singletons and the top ten take roughly 6.8%. The clonotype was recovered from a human donor in a cohort sampled during active COVID-19. Sequencing used peripheral blood. The chain is built from TRBV9 and TRBJ2-7; D may be TRBD2 (7 bases). CDR3 amino acids: CASQGRGEQYF. The DNA of the CDR3 is TGTGCCAGCCAGGGGAGGGGTGAGCAGTACTTC.